The present T cell receptor (beta chain) was sequenced within a study of response to subunit inactivated influenza vaccine (dated by TCRdb to 2017 to 2018). With regard to the full study: Deep quantitative profiling of the T cell receptor repertoire was used in the study to follow responses to a trivalent subunit inactivated influenza vaccine.

V and J are truncated by 0 bases and 8 bases respectively, leaving an intervening sequence of 11 bases. The CDR3 sequence holds 14 residues, the cysteine and phenylalanine included. Only CDR3 DNA is held: 42 bases, read in frame from base 1. CDR1 and CDR2 (MNHEY, SVGAGI) derive from the germline V gene. Summary of the overall study and its limitations: The authors suggested that each seasonal influenza vaccination may recruit only a limited number of new T cells.

As regards this clonotype: The antigen it binds to is not known. Qualities for individual bases were not recorded, and no much larger clone is one base off.

Libraries were prepared through RT-PCR. Sequencing used an Illumina HiSeq 2500. TCRdb applied fastp at Q25 and MiXCR to the public reads, then kept only in-frame beta chains. Each entry merges the rows of one CDR3 protein and shows their most common DNA and genes. For this sample there are a few hundred thousand distinct CDR3 sequences; roughly a fifth appear just once. 10% of the sample rests with the top ten. The source was PBMCs from blood, collected 21 months after vaccination. This receptor was obtained from a man aged 50 to 69 who received an inactivated influenza vaccine. Donor details come from another sample of the same person, matched by shared clones. The V gene is TRBV6-5 and the J gene is TRBJ2-4; too little of a D gene remains to name it. The CDR3 in this case is CASSYSGSWDIQYF. The sequence in DNA is TGTGCCAGCAGTTACTCAGGTTCATGGGACATTCAGTACTTC.